The sequence of this T cell receptor beta chain was determined in a study of T cell responses to AZD1222 COVID-19 vaccine. Concerning this clone: The antigen is not known.

Clones were sequenced by immunoSEQ multiplex PCR, and TCRdb holds only the in-frame ones, with some missing. The table includes 65,000 to 80,000 clones, 83% detected once. The CDR3 has 16 residues. From germline, CDR1 is LNHDA and CDR2 SQIVND (reference sequence). V was pared by 1 base and J by 2 bases, with 14 bases between. Overall study results and limits: Only 5 or 6 individuals given AZD1222 were seropositive at baseline.

Source: peripheral blood, taken 28 days after the second AZD1222 dose. This sequence joins TRBV19 and TRBJ1-1, with D possibly being TRBD1 (5 bases). This sequence originates from an adult who received the AZD1222 COVID-19 vaccine. CDR3 amino acids: CASSIVRIGANTEAFF. The DNA of the CDR3 is TGTGCCAGTAGTATAGTCCGTATCGGGGCTAACACTGAAGCTTTCTTT.